This TCR beta chain was identified in a study of blood T cell repertoires in COVID-19. On the study more broadly: Some COVID-19 samples were acute and others convalescent; all came from the United States, Italy and Spain.

V lost 2 bases to trimming and J lost 7 bases; unmatched junction nucleotides: 5. CDR1 MNHEY and CDR2 SVGEGT come from the germline V gene. The CDR3 spans 15 residues. The cohort comprised adults aged about 18 to 100 years residing in under 30 US areas. Original handling: Amplification of reference gene primers was used by the study to estimate nucleated cell counts. TCRdb's copy holds only in-frame clones and misses some; the assay was immunoSEQ multiplex PCR. For V, J and clone size, that table is used; D and trimming come from the DNA. The data contain 310,000 or so clones, over 75% of them singletons.

Sequencing was carried out using PBMCs or T cells enriched from blood (not recorded which). The sequence derives from a young woman who had recovered from COVID-19. J is TRBJ2-1 and V is TRBV6-2 or TRBV6-3; 10 nucleotides agree with TRBD2. Here the CDR3 reads CASSYRSAGGNEQFF. The CDR3 region has the DNA TGTGCCAGCAGTTACCGTTCAGCGGGAGGGAATGAGCAGTTCTTC.